In its sample, the clone carrying this T cell receptor (beta chain) was seen many times. Its antigen remains unidentified. This CDR3 region has 17 residues. Trimming removed 3 bases from V and 2 bases from J; junction bases left unmatched: 10. Germline assignment: CDR1 SGHVS and CDR2 FNYEAQ. This entry is derived from a study of blood T cells in healthy people across ages. Total RNA extracted from each sample amounted to at least 6 micrograms. General study points: Estimates of total diversity, which came from one million sequenced T cells, were considered to be underestimates. Roughly linearly, TCR beta diversity per million T cells fell as age increased.

The authors ran a second PCR of about 6 to 11 cycles using a sample-barcoded 5' primer and a J-beta primer mix. At least 2.5 million CDR3-containing paired-end reads were obtained per sample. Using its own MiXCR run on the 5' RACE reads, TCRdb lists one record per CDR3 protein. Of approximately 810,000 distinct CDR3 sequences listed, 29% are singletons. The sample comprised blood. The rearrangement joins TRBV7-6 to TRBJ2-5; 9 positions agree with TRBD2. The TCR was taken from a woman aged 80 or older in good health. CDR3 bases: TGTGCCAGCAGCTTTAGGGTTATGAGCGGGGGGCAAGAGACCCAGTACTTC. It is translated as CASSFRVMSGGQETQYF.